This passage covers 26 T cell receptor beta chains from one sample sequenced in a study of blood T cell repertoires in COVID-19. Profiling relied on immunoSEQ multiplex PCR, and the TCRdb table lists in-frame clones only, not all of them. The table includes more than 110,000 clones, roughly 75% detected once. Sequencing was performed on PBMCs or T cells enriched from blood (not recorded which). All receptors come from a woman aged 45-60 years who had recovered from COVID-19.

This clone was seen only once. The CDR3 sequence: CASRANEKLFF. Here the CDR3 DNA reads TGTGCCAGCAGGGCAAATGAAAAACTGTTTTTT. The chain couples TRBV2 to TRBJ1-4; D gene unclear. The germline gives CDR1 SNHLY, CDR2 FYNNEI. This CDR3 has 11 residues. Trimming cost V 6 bases and J 5 bases, with 4 bases left between them.

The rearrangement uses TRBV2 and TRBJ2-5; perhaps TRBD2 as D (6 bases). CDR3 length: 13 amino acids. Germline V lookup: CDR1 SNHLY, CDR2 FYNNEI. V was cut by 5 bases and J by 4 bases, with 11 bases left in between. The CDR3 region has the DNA TGTGCCAGCAGTCCCCCGGGGGTAGAGACCCAGTACTTC. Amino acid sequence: CASSPPGVETQYF.

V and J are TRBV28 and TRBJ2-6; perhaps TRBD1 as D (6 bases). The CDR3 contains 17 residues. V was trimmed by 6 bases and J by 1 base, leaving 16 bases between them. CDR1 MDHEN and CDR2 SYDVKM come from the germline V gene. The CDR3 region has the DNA TGTGCCAGCAGGTACAGGGTTCCCCCGTCTGGGGCCAACGTCCTGACTTTC. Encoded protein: CASRYRVPPSGANVLTF.

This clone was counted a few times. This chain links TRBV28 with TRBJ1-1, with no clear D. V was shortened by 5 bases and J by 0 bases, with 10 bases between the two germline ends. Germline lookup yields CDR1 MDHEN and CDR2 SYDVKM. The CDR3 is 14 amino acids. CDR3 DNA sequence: TGTGCCAGCAGTGTCGCCGGGTTGAACACTGAAGCTTTCTTT. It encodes CASSVAGLNTEAFF.

Here the CDR3 DNA reads TGTGCCAGCAGCCGGACGGGGAGCGGGGGGGCCGTAGATACGCAGTATTTT. Translated, it gives CASSRTGSGGAVDTQYF. V and J are TRBV9 and TRBJ2-3; 10 nucleotides align to TRBD2. This CDR3 spans 17 amino acids. With V trimmed by 4 bases and J by 5 bases, 13 bases remained unmatched. The V gene's germline CDR1 is SGDLS and CDR2 YYNGEE. Full variable domain (missing parts from reference TRBV9 and TRBJ2-3): DSGVTQTPKHLITATGQRVTLRCSPRSGDLSVYWYQQSLDQGLQFLIQYYNGEERAKGNILERFSAQQFPDLHSELNLSSLELGDSALYFCASSRTGSGGAVDTQYFGPGTRLTVL.

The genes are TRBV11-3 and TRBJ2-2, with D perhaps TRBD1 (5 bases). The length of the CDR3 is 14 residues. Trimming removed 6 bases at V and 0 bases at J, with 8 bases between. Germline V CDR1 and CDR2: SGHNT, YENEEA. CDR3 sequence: CASSPGTNTGELFF. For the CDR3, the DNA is TGTGCCAGCAGTCCAGGGACGAACACCGGGGAGCTGTTTTTT.

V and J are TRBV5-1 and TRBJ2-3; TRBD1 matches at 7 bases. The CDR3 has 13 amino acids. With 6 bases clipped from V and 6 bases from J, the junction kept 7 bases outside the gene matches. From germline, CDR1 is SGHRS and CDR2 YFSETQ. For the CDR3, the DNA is TGCGCCAGCAATCACAGGGGTTTGGATACGCAGTATTTT. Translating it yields CASNHRGLDTQYF. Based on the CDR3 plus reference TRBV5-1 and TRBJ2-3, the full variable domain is KAGVTQTPRYLIKTRGQQVTLSCSPISGHRSVSWYQQTPGQGLQFLFEYFSETQRNKGNFPGRFSGRQFSNSRSEMNVSTLELGDSALYLCASNHRGLDTQYFGPGTRLTVL.

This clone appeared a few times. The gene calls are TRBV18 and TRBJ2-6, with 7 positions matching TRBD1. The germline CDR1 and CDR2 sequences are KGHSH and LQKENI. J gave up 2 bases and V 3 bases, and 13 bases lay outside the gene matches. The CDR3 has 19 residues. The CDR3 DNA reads TGTGCCAGCTCACCTCTCGAACGCTTCCAGGGGGCTGGGGCCAACGTCCTGACTTTC. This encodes CASSPLERFQGAGANVLTF.

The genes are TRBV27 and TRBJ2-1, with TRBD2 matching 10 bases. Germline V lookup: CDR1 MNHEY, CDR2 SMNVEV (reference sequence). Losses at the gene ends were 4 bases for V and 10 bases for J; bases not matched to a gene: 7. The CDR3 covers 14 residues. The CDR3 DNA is TGTGCCAGCAGTTCTCTAGCGGGGGTCGGAGAGCAGTTCTTC. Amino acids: CASSSLAGVGEQFF.

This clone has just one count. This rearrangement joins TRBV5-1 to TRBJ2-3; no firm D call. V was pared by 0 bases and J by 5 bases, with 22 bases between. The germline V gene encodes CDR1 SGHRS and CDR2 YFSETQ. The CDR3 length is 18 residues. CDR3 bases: TGCGCCAGCAGCTTGGCCCTGCTATCAGGAATAGTCGGAGATACGCAGTATTTT. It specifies CASSLALLSGIVGDTQYF.

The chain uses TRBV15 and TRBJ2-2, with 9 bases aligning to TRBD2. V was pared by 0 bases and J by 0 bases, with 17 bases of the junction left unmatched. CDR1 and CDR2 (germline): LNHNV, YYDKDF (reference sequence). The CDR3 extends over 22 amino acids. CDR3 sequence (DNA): TGTGCCACCAGCAGAGATTGGGTCCAGCGGGGGGAACTGAACGCGAACACCGGGGAGCTGTTTTTT. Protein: CATSRDWVQRGELNANTGELFF.

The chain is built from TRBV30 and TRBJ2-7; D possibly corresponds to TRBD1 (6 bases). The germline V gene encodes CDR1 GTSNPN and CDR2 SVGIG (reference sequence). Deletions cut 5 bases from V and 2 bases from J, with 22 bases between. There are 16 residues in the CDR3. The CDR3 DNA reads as TGTGCCTGGGCCCACGTGCGGACAGTGAGTACCTACGAGCAGTACTTC. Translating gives CAWAHVRTVSTYEQYF.

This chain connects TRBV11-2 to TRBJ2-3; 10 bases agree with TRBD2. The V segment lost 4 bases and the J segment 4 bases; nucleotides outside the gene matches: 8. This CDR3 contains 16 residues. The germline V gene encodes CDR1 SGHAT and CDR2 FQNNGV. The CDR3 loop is CASSSSASGGPDTQYF. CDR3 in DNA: TGTGCCAGCAGCTCCTCCGCTAGCGGGGGACCAGATACGCAGTATTTT. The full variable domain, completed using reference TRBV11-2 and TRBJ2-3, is EAGVAQSPRYKIIEKRQSVAFWCNPISGHATLYWYQQILGQGPKLLIQFQNNGVVDDSQLPKDRFSAERLKGVDSTLKIQPAKLEDSAVYLCASSSSASGGPDTQYFGPGTRLTVL.

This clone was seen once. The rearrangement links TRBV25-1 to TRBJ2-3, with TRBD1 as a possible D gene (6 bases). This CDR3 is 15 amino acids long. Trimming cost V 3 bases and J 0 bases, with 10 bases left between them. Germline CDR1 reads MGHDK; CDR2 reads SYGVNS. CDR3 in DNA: TGTGCCAGCAGTGACCCAGGGGAGAGCACAGATACGCAGTATTTT. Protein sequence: CASSDPGESTDTQYF.

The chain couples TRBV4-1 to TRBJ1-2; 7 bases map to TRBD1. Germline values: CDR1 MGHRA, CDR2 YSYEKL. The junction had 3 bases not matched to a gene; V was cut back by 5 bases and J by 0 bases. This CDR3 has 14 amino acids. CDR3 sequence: CASSETGTNYGYTF. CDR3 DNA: TGCGCCAGCAGCGAGACAGGGACTAACTATGGCTACACCTTC.

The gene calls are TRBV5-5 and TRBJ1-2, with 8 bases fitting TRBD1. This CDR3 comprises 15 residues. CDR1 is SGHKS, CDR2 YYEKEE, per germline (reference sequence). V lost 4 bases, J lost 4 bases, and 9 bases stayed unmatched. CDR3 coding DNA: TGTGCCAGCAGCACTACAGGGGGAAATGCCTATGGCTACACCTTC. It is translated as CASSTTGGNAYGYTF.

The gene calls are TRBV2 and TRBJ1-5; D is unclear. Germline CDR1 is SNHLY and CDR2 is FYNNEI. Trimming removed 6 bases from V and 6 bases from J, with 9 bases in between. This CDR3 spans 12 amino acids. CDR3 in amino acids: CASSERRQPQHF. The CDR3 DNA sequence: TGTGCCAGCAGCGAGAGGCGTCAGCCCCAGCATTTT.

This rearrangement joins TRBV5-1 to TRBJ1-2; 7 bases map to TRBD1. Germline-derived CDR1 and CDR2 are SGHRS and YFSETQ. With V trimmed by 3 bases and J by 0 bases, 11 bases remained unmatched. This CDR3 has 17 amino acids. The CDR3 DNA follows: TGCGCCAGCAGCTCCGGGACAGCTCATCTAGCTAACTATGGCTACACCTTC. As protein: CASSSGTAHLANYGYTF.

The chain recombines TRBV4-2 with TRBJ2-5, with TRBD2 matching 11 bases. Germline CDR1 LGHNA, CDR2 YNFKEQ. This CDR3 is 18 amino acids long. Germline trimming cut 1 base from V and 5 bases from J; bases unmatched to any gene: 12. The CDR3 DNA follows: TGTGCCAGCAGCCAAGGGACTAGCGGGCGGCCTTCCCAGGAGACCCAGTACTTC. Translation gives CASSQGTSGRPSQETQYF.

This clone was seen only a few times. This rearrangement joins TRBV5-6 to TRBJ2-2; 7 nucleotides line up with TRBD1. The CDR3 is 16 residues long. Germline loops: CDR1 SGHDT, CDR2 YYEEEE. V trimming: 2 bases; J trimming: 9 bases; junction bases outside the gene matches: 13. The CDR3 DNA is TGTGCCAGCAGCTTTTTTGGCCGGGACAGAGGCTGGGAGCTGTTTTTT. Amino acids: CASSFFGRDRGWELFF.

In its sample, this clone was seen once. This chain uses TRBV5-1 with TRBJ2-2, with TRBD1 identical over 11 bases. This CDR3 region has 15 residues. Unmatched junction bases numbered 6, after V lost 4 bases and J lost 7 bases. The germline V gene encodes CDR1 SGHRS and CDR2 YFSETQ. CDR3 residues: CASSLGQGASGELFF. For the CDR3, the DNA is TGCGCCAGCAGCCTCGGACAGGGGGCTAGCGGGGAGCTGTTTTTT.

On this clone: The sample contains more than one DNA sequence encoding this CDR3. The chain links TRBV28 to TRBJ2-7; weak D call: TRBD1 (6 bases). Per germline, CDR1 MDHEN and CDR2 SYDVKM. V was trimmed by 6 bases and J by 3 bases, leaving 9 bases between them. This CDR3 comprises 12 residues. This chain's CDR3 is CASRTGNYEQYF. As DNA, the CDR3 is TGTGCCAGCAGAACAGGGAACTACGAGCAGTACTTC.

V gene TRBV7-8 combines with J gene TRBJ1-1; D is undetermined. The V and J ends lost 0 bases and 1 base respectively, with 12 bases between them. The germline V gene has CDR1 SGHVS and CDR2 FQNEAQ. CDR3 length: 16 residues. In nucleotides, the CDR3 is TGTGCCAGCAGCTTAGCGGAAAGGCGGTGGAACACTGAAGCTTTCTTT. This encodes CASSLAERRWNTEAFF.

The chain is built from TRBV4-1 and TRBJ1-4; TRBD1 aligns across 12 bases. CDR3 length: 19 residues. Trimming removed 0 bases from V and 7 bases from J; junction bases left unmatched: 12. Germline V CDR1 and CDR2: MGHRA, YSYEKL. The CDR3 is CASSQDPRDRGRLGEKLFF. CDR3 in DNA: TGCGCCAGCAGCCAAGATCCCCGGGACAGGGGGCGATTAGGTGAAAAACTGTTTTTT.

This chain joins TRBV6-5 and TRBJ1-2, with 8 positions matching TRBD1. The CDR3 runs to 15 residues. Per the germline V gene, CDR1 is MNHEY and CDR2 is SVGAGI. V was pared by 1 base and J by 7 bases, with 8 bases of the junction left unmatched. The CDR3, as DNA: TGTGCCAGCAGTTACTGGGGGACAGGTGGGAGTGGCTACACCTTC. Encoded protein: CASSYWGTGGSGYTF.

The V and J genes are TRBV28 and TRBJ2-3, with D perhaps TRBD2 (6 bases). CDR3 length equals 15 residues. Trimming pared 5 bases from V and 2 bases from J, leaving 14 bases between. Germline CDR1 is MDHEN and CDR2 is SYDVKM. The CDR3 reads CASSRMGLITDTQYF. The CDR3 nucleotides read TGTGCCAGCAGTCGAATGGGACTTATCACAGATACGCAGTATTTT.